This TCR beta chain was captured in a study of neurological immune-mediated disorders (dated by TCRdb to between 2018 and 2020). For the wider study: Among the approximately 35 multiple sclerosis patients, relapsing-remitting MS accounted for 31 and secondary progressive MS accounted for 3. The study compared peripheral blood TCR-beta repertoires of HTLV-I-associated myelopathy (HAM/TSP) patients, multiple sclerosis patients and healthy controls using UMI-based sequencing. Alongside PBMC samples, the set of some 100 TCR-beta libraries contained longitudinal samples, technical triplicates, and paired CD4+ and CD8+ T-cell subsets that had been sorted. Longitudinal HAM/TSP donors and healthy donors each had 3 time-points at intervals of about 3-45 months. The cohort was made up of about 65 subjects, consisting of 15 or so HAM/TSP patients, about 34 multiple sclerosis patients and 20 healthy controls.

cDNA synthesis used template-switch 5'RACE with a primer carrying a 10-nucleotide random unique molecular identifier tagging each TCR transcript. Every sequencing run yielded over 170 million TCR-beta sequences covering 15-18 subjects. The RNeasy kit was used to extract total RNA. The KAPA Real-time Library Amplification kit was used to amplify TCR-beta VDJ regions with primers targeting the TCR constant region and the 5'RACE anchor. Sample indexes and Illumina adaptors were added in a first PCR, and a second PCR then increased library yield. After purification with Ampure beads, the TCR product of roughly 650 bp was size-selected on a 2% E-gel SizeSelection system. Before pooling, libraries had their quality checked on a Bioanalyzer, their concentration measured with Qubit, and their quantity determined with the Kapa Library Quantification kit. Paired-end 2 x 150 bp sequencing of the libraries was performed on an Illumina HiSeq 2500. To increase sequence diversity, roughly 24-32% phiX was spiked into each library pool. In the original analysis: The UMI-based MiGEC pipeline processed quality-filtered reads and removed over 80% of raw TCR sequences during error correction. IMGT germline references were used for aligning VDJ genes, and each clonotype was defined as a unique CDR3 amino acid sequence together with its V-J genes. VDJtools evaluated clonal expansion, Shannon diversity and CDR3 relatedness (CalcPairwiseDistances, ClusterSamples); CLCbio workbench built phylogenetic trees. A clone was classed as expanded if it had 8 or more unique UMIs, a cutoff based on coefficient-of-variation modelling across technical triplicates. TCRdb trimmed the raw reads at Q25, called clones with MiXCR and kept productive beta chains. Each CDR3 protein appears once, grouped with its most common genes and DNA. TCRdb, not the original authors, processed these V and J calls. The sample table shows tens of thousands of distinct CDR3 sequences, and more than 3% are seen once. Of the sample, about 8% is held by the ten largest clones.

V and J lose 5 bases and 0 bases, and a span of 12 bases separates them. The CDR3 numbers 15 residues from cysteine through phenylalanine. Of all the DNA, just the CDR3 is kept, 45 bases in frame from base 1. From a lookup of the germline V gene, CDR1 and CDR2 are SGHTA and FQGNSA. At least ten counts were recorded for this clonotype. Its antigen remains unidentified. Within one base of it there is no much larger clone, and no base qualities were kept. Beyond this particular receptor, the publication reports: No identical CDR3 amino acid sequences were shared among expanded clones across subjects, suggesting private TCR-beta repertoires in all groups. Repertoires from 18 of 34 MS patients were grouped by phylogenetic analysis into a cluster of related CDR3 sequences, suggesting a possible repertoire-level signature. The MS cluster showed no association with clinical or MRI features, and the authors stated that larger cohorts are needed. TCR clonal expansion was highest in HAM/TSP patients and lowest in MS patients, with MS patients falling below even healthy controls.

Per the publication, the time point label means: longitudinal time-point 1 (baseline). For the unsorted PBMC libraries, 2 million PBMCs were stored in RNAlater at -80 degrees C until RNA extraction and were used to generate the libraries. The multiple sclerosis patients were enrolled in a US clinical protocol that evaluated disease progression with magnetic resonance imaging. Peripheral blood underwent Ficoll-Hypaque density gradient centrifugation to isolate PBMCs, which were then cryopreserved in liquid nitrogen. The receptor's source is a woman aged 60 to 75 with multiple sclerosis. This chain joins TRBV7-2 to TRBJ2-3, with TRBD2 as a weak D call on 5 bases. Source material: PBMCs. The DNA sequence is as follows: TGTGCCAGCAGCCGCGGAGGTTCTAGCACAGATACGCAGTATTTT. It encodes CASSRGGSSTDTQYF.